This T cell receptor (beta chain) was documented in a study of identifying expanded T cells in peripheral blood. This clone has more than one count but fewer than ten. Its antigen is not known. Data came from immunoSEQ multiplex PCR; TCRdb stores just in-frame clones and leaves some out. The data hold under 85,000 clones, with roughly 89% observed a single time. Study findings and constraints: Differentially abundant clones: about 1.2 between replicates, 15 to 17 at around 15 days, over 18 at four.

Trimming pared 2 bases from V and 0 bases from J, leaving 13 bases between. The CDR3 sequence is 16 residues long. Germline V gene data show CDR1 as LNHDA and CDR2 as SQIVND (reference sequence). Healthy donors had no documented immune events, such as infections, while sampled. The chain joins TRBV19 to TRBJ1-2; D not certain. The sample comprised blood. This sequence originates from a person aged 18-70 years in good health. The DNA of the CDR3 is TGTGCCAGTAGTATATCGAGGGCGTACTCTAACTATGGCTACACCTTC. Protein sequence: CASSISRAYSNYGYTF.